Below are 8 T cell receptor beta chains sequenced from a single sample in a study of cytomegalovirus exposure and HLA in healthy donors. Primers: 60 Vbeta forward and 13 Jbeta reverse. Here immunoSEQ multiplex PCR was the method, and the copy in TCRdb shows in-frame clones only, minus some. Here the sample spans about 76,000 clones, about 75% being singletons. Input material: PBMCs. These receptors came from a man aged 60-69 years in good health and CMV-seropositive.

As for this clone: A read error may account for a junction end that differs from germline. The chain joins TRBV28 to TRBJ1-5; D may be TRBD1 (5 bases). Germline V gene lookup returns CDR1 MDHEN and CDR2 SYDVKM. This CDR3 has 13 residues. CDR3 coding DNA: TGTGCCAGCAGTTTATGGGACAATCAGCCCCATCATTTT. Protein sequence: CASSLWDNQPHHF. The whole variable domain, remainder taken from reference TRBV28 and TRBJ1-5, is DVKVTQSSRYLVKRTGEKVFLECVQDMDHENMFWYRQDPGLGLRLIYFSYDVKMKEKGDIPEGYSVSREKKERFSLILESASTNQTSMYLCASSLWDNQPHHFGDGTRLSIL.

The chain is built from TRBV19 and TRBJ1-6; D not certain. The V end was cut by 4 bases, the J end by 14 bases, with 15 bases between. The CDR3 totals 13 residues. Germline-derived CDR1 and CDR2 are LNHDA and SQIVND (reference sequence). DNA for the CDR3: TGTGCCAGTAGTACCTCGGTGGTTCAGGCCCTCCACTTT. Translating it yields CASSTSVVQALHF. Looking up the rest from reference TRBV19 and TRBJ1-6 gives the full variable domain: DGGITQSPKYLFRKEGQNVTLSCEQNLNHDAMYWYRQDPGQGLRLIYYSQIVNDFQKGDIAEGYSVSREKKESFPLTVTSAQKNPTAFYLCASSTSVVQALHFGNGTRLTVT.

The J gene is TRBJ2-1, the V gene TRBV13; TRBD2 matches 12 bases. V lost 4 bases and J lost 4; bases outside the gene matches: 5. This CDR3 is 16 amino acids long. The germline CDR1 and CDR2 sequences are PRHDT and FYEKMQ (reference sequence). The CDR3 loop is CASSYPTSGGYNEQFF. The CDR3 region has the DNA TGTGCCAGCAGCTACCCGACTAGCGGGGGATACAATGAGCAGTTCTTC.

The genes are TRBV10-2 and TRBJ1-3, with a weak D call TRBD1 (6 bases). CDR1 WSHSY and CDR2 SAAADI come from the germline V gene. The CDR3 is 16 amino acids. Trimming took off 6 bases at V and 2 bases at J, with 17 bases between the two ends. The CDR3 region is CASSARGGAAGNTIYF. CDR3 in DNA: TGCGCCAGCAGCGCCCGGGGGGGGGCCGCTGGAAACACCATATATTTT.

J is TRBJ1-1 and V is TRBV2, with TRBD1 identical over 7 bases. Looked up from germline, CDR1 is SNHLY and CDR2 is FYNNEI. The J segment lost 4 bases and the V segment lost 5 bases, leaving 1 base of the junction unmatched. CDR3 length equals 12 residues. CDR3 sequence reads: CASSQGGTEAFF. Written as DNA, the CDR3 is TGTGCCAGCAGTCAGGGGGGCACTGAAGCTTTCTTT.

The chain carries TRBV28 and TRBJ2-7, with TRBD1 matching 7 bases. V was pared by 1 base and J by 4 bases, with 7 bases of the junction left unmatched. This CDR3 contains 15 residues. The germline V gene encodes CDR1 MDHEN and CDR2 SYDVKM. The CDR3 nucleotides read TGTGCCAGCAGTTTATTGACAGGGATGTTTTACGAGCAGTACTTC. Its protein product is CASSLLTGMFYEQYF.

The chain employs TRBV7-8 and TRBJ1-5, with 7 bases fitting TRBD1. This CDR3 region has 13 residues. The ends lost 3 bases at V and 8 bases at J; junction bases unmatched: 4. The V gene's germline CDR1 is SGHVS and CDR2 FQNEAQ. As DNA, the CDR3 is TGTGCCAGCAGCTTGACAGGGCAGGAGCCCCAGCATTTT. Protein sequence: CASSLTGQEPQHF.

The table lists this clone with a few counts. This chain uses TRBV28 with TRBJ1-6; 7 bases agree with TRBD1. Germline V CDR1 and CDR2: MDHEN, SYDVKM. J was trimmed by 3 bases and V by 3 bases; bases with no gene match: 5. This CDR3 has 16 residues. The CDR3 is CASSLGQTYYNSPLHF. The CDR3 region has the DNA TGTGCCAGCAGTTTGGGACAGACATACTATAATTCACCCCTCCACTTT.